These 28 T cell receptor beta chains were all obtained from the same sample, sequenced in a study of T cells in Graves' hyperthyroidism and ophthalmopathy (dated by TCRdb to between 2018 and 2021). Library method: multiplex PCR. Sequencing was performed on an Illumina HiSeq 2000. The TCR beta CDR3 regions were amplified from RNA transcripts. For the first round of RT-PCR on the TCR CDR3, the HTBI primer set was used together with the Qiagen OneStep RT-PCR kit. Using fastp at Q25 and MiXCR, TCRdb reprocessed the public reads and kept productive beta chains. Every CDR3 protein is listed once, alongside the most common genes and DNA of its rows. The sample table contains a few hundred thousand distinct CDR3 sequences; only one count was recorded for approximately 15% of them. The top ten clonotypes cover 30% to 35% of the sample. Material for sequencing was blood. The receptors were sampled from a woman in her twenties or thirties with Graves' hyperthyroidism.

As concerns this clonotype: This may stem from a read error, because a much larger clone lies one nucleotide away. The V call is TRBV7-2, the J call TRBJ1-4; perhaps TRBD1 as D (6 bases). From germline, CDR1 is SGHTA and CDR2 FQGNSA. This CDR3 has 15 residues. For the CDR3, the DNA is TGTGCCAGCAGCCCCGGACAGACCTTTAATGAAAAACTGCTTTTT. It codes for CASSPGQTFNEKLLF.

This clonotype was seen at least ten times. The chain carries TRBV20-1 and TRBJ2-7, with TRBD1 matching over 7 bases. Germline trimming cut 2 bases from V and 7 bases from J; bases unmatched to any gene: 17. The CDR3 sequence is 16 residues long. CDR1 is DFQATT, CDR2 SNEGSKA, per germline (reference sequence). The CDR3 bases are TGCAGTGCTAGACCCCCTTCCGGGGCGGGCAGGGGGGAGCAGTACTTC. Protein product: CSARPPSGAGRGEQYF.

This clonotype was seen a handful of times. The chain is built from TRBV4-1 and TRBJ2-3; D uncertain. CDR3 length: 15 amino acids. The V end lost 2 bases, the J end lost 5 bases, and 14 bases lay between the germline ends. CDR1 is MGHRA, CDR2 YSYEKL, per germline. The CDR3 loop reads CASSQNYPSRDTQYF. CDR3 bases: TGCGCCAGCAGCCAAAACTATCCATCTCGAGATACGCAGTATTTT.

This clonotype was seen ten or more times. V and J are TRBV7-2 and TRBJ2-3; TRBD2 matches 12 bases. V dropped 6 bases and J dropped 1; count of bases not matched to a gene: 8. The CDR3 is made up of 17 amino acids. CDR1 and CDR2 (germline): SGHTA, FQGNSA. Here the CDR3 reads CASSVSSGRAGTDTQYF. In DNA form, the CDR3 reads TGTGCCAGCAGTGTATCTAGCGGGAGGGCCGGCACAGATACGCAGTATTTT.

This clonotype was seen at least ten times. The CDR3 protein is CASSLAIRTGGDYGYTF. The CDR3 DNA reads TGTGCCAGCAGCTTAGCAATTCGCACAGGGGGTGACTATGGCTACACCTTC. The chain combines TRBV7-9 with TRBJ1-2, with TRBD1 matching 8 bases. Trimming took 0 bases from V and 3 from J; bases not matched to a gene: 9. CDR1 and CDR2 (germline): SEHNR, FQNEAQ (reference sequence). The CDR3 is made up of 17 amino acids.

This clonotype was found many times. V gene TRBV28 combines with J gene TRBJ1-5; 8 bases line up with TRBD1. The CDR3 is 14 residues long. CDR1 MDHEN and CDR2 SYDVKM come from the germline V gene. Unmatched junction bases numbered 4, after V lost 5 bases and J lost 4 bases. DNA of the CDR3: TGTGCCAGCAGTCGGGACAGGTTAAATCAGCCCCAGCATTTT. Amino acids: CASSRDRLNQPQHF.

V gene TRBV6-1 combines with J gene TRBJ2-5, with a possible D match to TRBD2 (6 bases). The V and J ends lost 8 bases and 5 bases respectively, with 9 bases between them. Germline CDR1 MNHNS, CDR2 SASEGT. The CDR3 is 11 amino acids. CDR3 protein: CASLRGETQYF. CDR3 DNA sequence: TGTGCCAGCCTTCGGGGGGAGACCCAGTACTTC.

The chain has TRBV10-1 and TRBJ2-3; 7 positions match TRBD2. CDR1 WNHNN and CDR2 SYGVQD come from the germline V gene (reference sequence). V dropped 9 bases and J dropped 0; count of bases not matched to a gene: 6. This CDR3 comprises 14 residues. Here the CDR3 reads CARRDYTSTDTQYF. The CDR3 DNA reads TGCGCCAGAAGGGACTACACCAGCACAGATACGCAGTATTTT.

Worth noting for this clonotype: No conserved phenylalanine or tryptophan is present at the end of the CDR3, so a read error is the likely explanation. This chain links TRBV24-1 with TRBJ1-1; tentative D call: TRBD1 (6 bases). Trimming took 5 bases from V and 11 from J, leaving 11 bases between them. Per germline, CDR1 KGHDR and CDR2 SFDVKD. This CDR3 is 11 amino acids long. CDR3 coding DNA: TGTGCCACCAGTGTGGGGGGGGCGGCTTTCCTT. Its protein is CATSVGGAAFL.

The chain uses TRBV20-1 and TRBJ2-7; 9 nucleotides match TRBD1. The germline V gene encodes CDR1 DFQATT and CDR2 SNEGSKA (reference sequence). This CDR3 comprises 15 residues. Trimming at V came to 1 base and at J to 2 bases, leaving 6 bases not matched to a gene. CDR3 sequence (DNA): TGCAGTGCTAGAGGGGACAGGGAGCCTACCTACGAGCAGTACTTC. It is translated as CSARGDREPTYEQYF.

This clonotype was picked up many times. V and J are TRBV28 and TRBJ2-7, with TRBD2 as a possible D gene (5 bases). Germline CDR1 reads MDHEN; CDR2 reads SYDVKM. The germline V and J ends were trimmed by 6 bases and 5 bases, with 20 bases remaining between them. This CDR3 has 15 residues. Here the CDR3 DNA reads TGTGCCAGCAGCCCTGACGGGGTCCTGCCCCACGAGCAGTACTTC. Translation: CASSPDGVLPHEQYF.

The table lists this clonotype with a few counts. As DNA, the CDR3 is TGTGCCAGCAGCGTAGATCAGGGGACCTCCTACAATGAGCAGTTCTTC. Translated: CASSVDQGTSYNEQFF. The gene calls are TRBV9 and TRBJ2-1, with D possibly TRBD1 on 6 matching bases. With 0 bases removed from V and 0 bases from J, the gap between germline ends came to 10 bases. The length of the CDR3 is 16 residues. CDR1 is SGDLS, CDR2 YYNGEE, per germline.

This clonotype was found many times. The chain joins TRBV27 to TRBJ2-3; 8 nucleotides line up with TRBD1. Trimming at V came to 7 bases and at J to 5 bases, leaving 11 bases not matched to a gene. CDR3 length: 15 residues. Germline CDR1 reads MNHEY; CDR2 reads SMNVEV (reference sequence). The CDR3 spells CASTPARGRGDTQYF. The CDR3, as DNA: TGTGCCAGCACCCCCGCCAGGGGGCGGGGAGATACGCAGTATTTT.

Regarding this clonotype: This clone may be a read error of a much larger clone one base away. This CDR3 reads CASSLGQGRGPAGYGYTF. The CDR3 coding sequence is TGTGCCAGCAGCCTGGGACAGGGACGGGGCCCCGCGGGCTATGGCTACACCTTC. V and J are TRBV7-6 and TRBJ1-2; 9 nucleotides align to TRBD1. J lost 4 bases, V lost 5 bases, and 17 bases had no gene match. This CDR3 spans 18 amino acids. Germline-derived CDR1 and CDR2 are SGHVS and FNYEAQ.

The chain combines TRBV3-1 with TRBJ2-1, with 10 bases lining up with TRBD2. Germline loops: CDR1 LGHDT, CDR2 YNNKEL (reference sequence). The CDR3 spans 17 residues. V dropped 0 bases and J dropped 9; count of bases not matched to a gene: 11. The CDR3 protein is CASSQEAGLAGVGEQFF. For the CDR3, the DNA is TGTGCCAGCAGCCAAGAAGCGGGGCTAGCGGGAGTGGGTGAGCAGTTCTTC.

The V gene is TRBV27, the J gene TRBJ1-1; D is unclear. CDR3 length equals 14 residues. Germline CDR1 and CDR2: MNHEY and SMNVEV (reference sequence). V lost 2 bases to trimming and J lost 10 bases, with 17 bases between them. The CDR3 coding sequence is TGTGCCAGCAGTTTAAATTCTCTCTTTTTGGGAGCTTTCTTT. Protein: CASSLNSLFLGAFF.

This clonotype was seen many times. This chain uses TRBV28 with TRBJ2-7; possibly TRBD1 for D (6 bases). Per the germline V gene, CDR1 is MDHEN and CDR2 is SYDVKM. CDR3 length: 15 amino acids. Trimming took off 6 bases at V and 2 bases at J, with 17 bases between the two ends. CDR3 nucleotide sequence: TGTGCCAGCAGCCGAAGCACAGGGCTTCCCTACGAGCAGTACTTC. It codes for CASSRSTGLPYEQYF.

This clonotype was counted ten times or more. V gene TRBV2 combines with J gene TRBJ2-2, with 7 bases fitting TRBD1. This CDR3 is built from 14 residues. J was trimmed by 3 bases and V by 7 bases; bases with no gene match: 5. Germline V CDR1 and CDR2: SNHLY, FYNNEI. The CDR3 bases are TGTGCCAGCAAGTCCGGGACAGACACCGGGGAGCTGTTTTTT. It codes for CASKSGTDTGELFF.

A remark on this clonotype: This may come from a read error, since a much larger clone is one base off. The chain employs TRBV12-3 or TRBV12-4 and TRBJ1-2; tentative D call: TRBD1 (6 bases). This CDR3 spans 13 amino acids. The DNA of the CDR3 is TGTACCAGCAGTTTAGGGCAGGGGCTTGGCTACACCTTC. This translates into CTSSLGQGLGYTF.

This sequence joins TRBV27 and TRBJ1-2; tentatively, D is TRBD1 (5 bases). Germline values: CDR1 MNHEY, CDR2 SMNVEV (reference sequence). The CDR3 loop spans 14 amino acids. Trimming stripped 0 bases from V and 2 bases from J, with 7 bases between. The CDR3: CASSLSRVNYGYTF. CDR3 nucleotide sequence: TGTGCCAGCAGTTTATCCAGGGTAAACTATGGCTACACCTTC.

The V gene is TRBV24-1, the J gene TRBJ2-3, with a tentative D call TRBD1 (6 bases). V gave up 8 bases and J gave up 1 base, with 9 bases separating them. The CDR3 has 13 amino acids. Germline loops: CDR1 KGHDR, CDR2 SFDVKD. For the CDR3, the DNA is TGTGCCACCAAGGGGGATGGCACAGATACGCAGTATTTT. Amino acid sequence: CATKGDGTDTQYF.

In its sample, this clonotype was seen a few times. V and J are TRBV3-1 and TRBJ2-1, with TRBD2 matching 10 bases. Germline V CDR1 and CDR2: LGHDT, YNNKEL (reference sequence). The CDR3 is 16 residues long. The junction had 4 bases not matched to a gene; V was cut back by 1 base and J by 4 bases. The CDR3 DNA reads TGTGCCAGCAGCCAAGGAAGCGGGAGGGCGTACAATGAGCAGTTCTTC. Residues: CASSQGSGRAYNEQFF.

Many counts were recorded for this clonotype. The chain recombines TRBV10-3 with TRBJ2-5; D unresolved. Germline assignment: CDR1 ENHRY and CDR2 SYGVKD. This CDR3 spans 16 amino acids. Between the trimmed V and J ends, which lost 0 bases and 2 bases, there was a span of 13 bases. CDR3 DNA: TGTGCCATCAGTGAGTCGGCAGGAGTATCTCAAGAGACCCAGTACTTC. It codes for CAISESAGVSQETQYF.

This clonotype turned up a few times. V is TRBV5-1 and J is TRBJ1-2; 8 positions match TRBD1. The J segment lost 4 bases and the V segment lost 0 bases, leaving 8 bases of the junction unmatched. There are 16 residues in the CDR3. Per germline, CDR1 SGHRS and CDR2 YFSETQ. The CDR3 nucleotides are TGCGCCAGCAGCTTGGAGGGACAGGTTTATGGCTATGGCTACACCTTC. Translated, it gives CASSLEGQVYGYGYTF.

V and J are TRBV7-8 and TRBJ2-7; D not resolved. Germline CDR1 and CDR2: SGHVS and FQNEAQ. V was trimmed by 1 base and J by 4 bases, leaving 11 bases between them. The CDR3 extends over 14 amino acids. As DNA, the CDR3 is TGTGCCAGCAGCTTAGGACACGTTTCTTACGAGCAGTACTTC. Residues: CASSLGHVSYEQYF.

This clonotype was detected a few times. This rearrangement joins TRBV25-1 to TRBJ2-2; no definite D call. CDR3 length: 15 amino acids. The germline V and J ends were trimmed by 3 bases and 0 bases, with 8 bases remaining between them. CDR1 and CDR2 from the germline V gene are MGHDK and SYGVNS. The CDR3 DNA follows: TGTGCCAGCAGTGACCCCATAACGAACACCGGGGAGCTGTTTTTT. Translating gives CASSDPITNTGELFF. The whole variable domain, filled in from reference TRBV25-1 and TRBJ2-2, reads EADIYQTPRYLVIGTGKKITLECSQTMGHDKMYWYQQDPGMELHLIHYSYGVNSTEKGDLSSESTVSRIRTEHFPLTLESARPSHTSQYLCASSDPITNTGELFFGEGSRLTVL.

This clonotype has at least ten counts. V gene TRBV3-1 combines with J gene TRBJ2-1, with 9 bases identical to TRBD1. The junction had 13 bases not matched to a gene; V was cut back by 4 bases and J by 9 bases. The length of the CDR3 is 16 residues. The V gene's germline CDR1 is LGHDT and CDR2 YNNKEL (reference sequence). The CDR3 coding sequence is TGTGCCAGCAGCCTCAGGGCGGGACAGGGTCAGGGTGAGCAGTTCTTC. Protein sequence: CASSLRAGQGQGEQFF.

This clonotype was recorded many times. The rearrangement joins TRBV2 to TRBJ2-1; D ambiguous. The CDR3 consists of 15 residues. Germline CDR1 and CDR2: SNHLY and FYNNEI. V gave up 6 bases and J gave up 3 bases, with 15 bases separating them. CDR3 region: CASSTPVRVYNEQFF. Here the CDR3 DNA reads TGTGCCAGCAGCACGCCAGTAAGGGTCTACAATGAGCAGTTCTTC.